This T cell receptor (beta chain) was sequenced during a study of T cell responses to AZD1222 COVID-19 vaccine. Trimming shortened V by 5 bases and J by 6 bases, and 9 bases separated the two germline ends. This CDR3 region has 12 residues. Per germline, CDR1 LGHDT and CDR2 YNNKEL (reference sequence). Study-level points and caveats: Donors skewed white British and female; clonal diversity was possibly underestimated.

With regard to this clone: The target antigen is unknown.

The method was immunoSEQ multiplex PCR; TCRdb's version includes in-frame clones alone and lacks a portion of them. The sample carries around 110,000 clones, 80% to 90% recorded once. This chain uses TRBV3-1 (or the pseudogene TRBV3-2) with TRBJ2-3, with no clear D. This sample comprised peripheral blood, obtained on day 0 of AZD1222 vaccination. The sequence was collected from an adult in good health. The DNA of the CDR3 is TGTGCCAGCAGCAGAGGTAGCGATACGCAGTATTTT. Its translation: CASSRGSDTQYF.